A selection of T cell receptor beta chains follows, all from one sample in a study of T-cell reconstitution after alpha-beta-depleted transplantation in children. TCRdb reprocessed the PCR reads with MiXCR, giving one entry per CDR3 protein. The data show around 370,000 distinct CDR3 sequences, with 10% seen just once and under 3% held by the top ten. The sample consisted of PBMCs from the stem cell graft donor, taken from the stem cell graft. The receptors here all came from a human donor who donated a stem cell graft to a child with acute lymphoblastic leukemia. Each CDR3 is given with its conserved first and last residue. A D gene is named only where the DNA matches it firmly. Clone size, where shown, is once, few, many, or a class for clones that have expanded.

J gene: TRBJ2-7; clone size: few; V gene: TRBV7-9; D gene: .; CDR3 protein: CASSFVENEQYF; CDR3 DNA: TGTGCCAGCAGCTTCGTGGAGAACGAGCAGTACTTC
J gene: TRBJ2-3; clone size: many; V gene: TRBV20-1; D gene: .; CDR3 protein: CSARQDPADTQYF; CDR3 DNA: TGCAGTGCAAGACAGGACCCCGCGGATACGCAGTATTTT
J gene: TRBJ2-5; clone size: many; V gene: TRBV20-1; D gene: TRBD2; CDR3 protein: CSAPTSGSALTQYF; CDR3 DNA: TGCAGTGCTCCTACTAGCGGGAGCGCCTTAACCCAGTACTTC
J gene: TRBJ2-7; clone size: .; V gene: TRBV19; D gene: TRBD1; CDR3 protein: CASSTTGGFYEQYF; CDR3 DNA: TGTGCCAGTAGTACAACAGGGGGCTTCTACGAGCAGTACTTC
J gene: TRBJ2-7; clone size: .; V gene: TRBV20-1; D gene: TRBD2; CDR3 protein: CSARGRRGTSAYEQYF; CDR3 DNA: TGCAGTGCTAGAGGCCGAAGGGGGACTAGCGCCTACGAGCAGTACTTC
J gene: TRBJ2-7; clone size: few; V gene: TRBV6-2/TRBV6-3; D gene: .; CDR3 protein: CASSLTQIGSEQYF; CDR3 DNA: TGTGCCAGCAGTTTGACCCAAATCGGATCCGAGCAGTACTTC
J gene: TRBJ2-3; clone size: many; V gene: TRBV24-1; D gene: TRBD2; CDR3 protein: CATADWVSGRPGDTQYF; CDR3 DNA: TGTGCCACCGCCGACTGGGTAAGCGGGAGGCCGGGAGATACGCAGTATTTT
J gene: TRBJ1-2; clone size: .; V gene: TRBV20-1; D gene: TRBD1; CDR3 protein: CSASDRAAGGYTF; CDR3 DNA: TGCAGTGCTTCAGACAGGGCGGCGGGTGGCTACACCTTC
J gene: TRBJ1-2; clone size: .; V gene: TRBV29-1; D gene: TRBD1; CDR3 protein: CSVPERTGYGYTF; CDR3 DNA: TGCAGCGTGCCTGAACGGACAGGCTACGGCTACACCTTC
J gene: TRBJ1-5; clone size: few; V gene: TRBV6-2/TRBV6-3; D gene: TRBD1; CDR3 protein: CASSLTGGLGNQPQHF; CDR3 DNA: TGTGCCAGCAGTTTGACAGGGGGCCTAGGCAATCAGCCCCAGCATTTT
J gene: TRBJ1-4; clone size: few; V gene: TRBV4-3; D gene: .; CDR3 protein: CASSQVQEGKLFF; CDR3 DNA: TGCGCCAGCAGCCAGGTCCAGGAGGGAAAACTGTTTTTT
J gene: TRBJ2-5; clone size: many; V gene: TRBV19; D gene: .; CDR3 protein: CASSDGGGGQETQYF; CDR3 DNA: TGTGCCAGTAGTGATGGCGGAGGGGGCCAAGAGACCCAGTACTTC
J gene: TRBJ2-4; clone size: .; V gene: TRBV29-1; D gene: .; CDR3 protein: CSVETRGTKNIQYF; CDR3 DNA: TGCAGCGTTGAAACTCGGGGGACCAAAAACATTCAGTACTTC
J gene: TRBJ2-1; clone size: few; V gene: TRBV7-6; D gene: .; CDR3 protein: CASSQRDRSPINEQFF; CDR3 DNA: TGTGCCAGCAGCCAAAGGGACCGCTCCCCCATCAATGAGCAGTTCTTC
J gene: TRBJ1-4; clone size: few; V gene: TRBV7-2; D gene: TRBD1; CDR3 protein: CASSPGQGAPFNEKLFF; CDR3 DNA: TGTGCCAGCAGCCCGGGACAGGGGGCGCCGTTTAATGAAAAACTGTTTTTT
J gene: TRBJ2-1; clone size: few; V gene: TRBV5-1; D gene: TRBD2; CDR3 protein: CASSLELAGGGNEQFF; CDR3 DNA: TGCGCCAGCAGCTTGGAGCTAGCGGGAGGAGGGAATGAGCAGTTCTTC
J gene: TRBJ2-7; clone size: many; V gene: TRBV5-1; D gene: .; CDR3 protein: CASSSSSYEQYF; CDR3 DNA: TGTGCCAGCAGCTCAAGCTCCTACGAGCAGTACTTC
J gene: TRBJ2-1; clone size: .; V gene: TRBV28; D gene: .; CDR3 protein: CASSPANSQFF; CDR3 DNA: TGTGCCAGCAGCCCCGCAAATAGTCAGTTCTTC
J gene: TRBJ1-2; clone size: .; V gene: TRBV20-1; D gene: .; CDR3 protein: CSARPTWAERSTGGYGYTF; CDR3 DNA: TGCAGTGCTAGACCCACCTGGGCCGAGAGAAGTACTGGGGGCTATGGCTACACCTTC
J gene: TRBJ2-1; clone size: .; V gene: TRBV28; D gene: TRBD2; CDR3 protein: CASSPPGGSNEQFF; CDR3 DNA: TGTGCCAGCAGCCCGCCGGGGGGTAGCAATGAGCAGTTCTTC
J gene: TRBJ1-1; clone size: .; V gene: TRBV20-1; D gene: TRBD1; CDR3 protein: CSVRTGETEAFF; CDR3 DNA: TGCAGTGTTCGGACAGGGGAGACTGAAGCTTTCTTT
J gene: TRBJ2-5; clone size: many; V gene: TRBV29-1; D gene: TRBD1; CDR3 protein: CSVEEGQGTEETQYF; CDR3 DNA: TGCAGCGTTGAAGAAGGGCAGGGGACAGAAGAGACCCAGTACTTC
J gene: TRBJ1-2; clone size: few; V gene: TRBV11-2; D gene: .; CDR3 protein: CASSSRAPGRPYGYTF; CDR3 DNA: TGTGCCAGCAGCTCGCGGGCCCCGGGACGCCCTTATGGCTACACCTTC
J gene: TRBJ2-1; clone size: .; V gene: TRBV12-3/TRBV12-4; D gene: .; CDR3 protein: CASSPHPGRQGGDLMTGQFF; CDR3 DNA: TGTGCCAGCAGTCCCCACCCGGGGCGGCAGGGCGGCGATCTGATGACCGGGCAGTTCTTC
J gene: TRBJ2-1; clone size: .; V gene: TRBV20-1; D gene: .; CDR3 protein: CSARDHRSGGIYNEQFF; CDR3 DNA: TGCAGTGCTAGAGACCATCGAAGTGGCGGGATATACAATGAGCAGTTCTTC
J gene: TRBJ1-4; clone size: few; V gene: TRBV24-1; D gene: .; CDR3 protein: CATSVAEEEKLFF; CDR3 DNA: TGTGCCACCAGTGTTGCGGAAGAAGAAAAACTGTTTTTT
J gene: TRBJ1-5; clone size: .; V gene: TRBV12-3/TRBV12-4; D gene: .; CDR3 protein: CASSLLGEYGNQPQHF; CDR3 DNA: TGTGCCAGCAGCCTCCTTGGGGAGTACGGCAATCAGCCCCAGCATTTT
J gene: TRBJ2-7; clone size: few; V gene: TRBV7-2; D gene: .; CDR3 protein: CASSLQASHFEQYF; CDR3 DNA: TGTGCCAGCAGCTTACAGGCCTCCCACTTCGAGCAGTACTTC
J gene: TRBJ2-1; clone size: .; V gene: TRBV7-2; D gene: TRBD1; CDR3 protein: CASSGTGGGGEQFF; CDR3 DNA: TGTGCCAGCAGTGGGACAGGGGGAGGGGGTGAGCAGTTCTTC
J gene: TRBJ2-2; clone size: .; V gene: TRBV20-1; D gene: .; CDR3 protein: CSARGRHDLSFGNTGELFF; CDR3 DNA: TGCAGTGCTAGAGGACGTCACGACCTATCTTTCGGGAACACCGGGGAGCTGTTTTTT
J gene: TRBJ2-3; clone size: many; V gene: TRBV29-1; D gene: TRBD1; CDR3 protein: CSVESLDRGSPDTQYF; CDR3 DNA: TGCAGCGTTGAAAGCCTGGACAGGGGGTCGCCAGATACGCAGTATTTT
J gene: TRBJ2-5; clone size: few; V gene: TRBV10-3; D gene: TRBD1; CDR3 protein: CAIRPERGRGRKEETQYF; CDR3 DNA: TGTGCCATCAGGCCCGAAAGGGGCAGGGGGCGGAAAGAAGAGACCCAGTACTTC
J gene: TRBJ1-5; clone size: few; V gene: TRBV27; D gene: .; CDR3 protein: CASSLFGVETQPQHF; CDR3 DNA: TGTGCCAGCAGTTTATTCGGGGTTGAGACTCAGCCCCAGCATTTT
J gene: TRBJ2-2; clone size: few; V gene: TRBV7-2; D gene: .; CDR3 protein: CASSLELGSSGELFF; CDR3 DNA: TGTGCCAGCAGCTTAGAACTAGGATCGTCCGGGGAGCTGTTTTTT
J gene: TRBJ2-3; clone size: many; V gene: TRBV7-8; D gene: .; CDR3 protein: CASSRGSPSTDTQYF; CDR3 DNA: TGTGCCAGCAGCCGCGGTAGCCCTAGCACAGATACGCAGTATTTT
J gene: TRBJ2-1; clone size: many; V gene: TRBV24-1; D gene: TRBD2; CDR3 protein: CAAQTSGKYEQFF; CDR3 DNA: TGTGCCGCCCAGACTAGCGGGAAATATGAGCAGTTCTTC
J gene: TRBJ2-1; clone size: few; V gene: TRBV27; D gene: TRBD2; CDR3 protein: CASSLAGATAYNEQFF; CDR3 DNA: TGTGCCAGCAGTTTAGCGGGAGCTACGGCCTACAATGAGCAGTTCTTC
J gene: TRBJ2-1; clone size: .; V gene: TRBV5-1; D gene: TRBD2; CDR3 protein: CASSSASSGRANEQFF; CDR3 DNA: TGCGCCAGCAGCTCGGCCTCTAGCGGGAGGGCCAATGAGCAGTTCTTC
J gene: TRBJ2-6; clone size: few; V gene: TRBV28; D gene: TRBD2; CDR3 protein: CASGRTSGLSGANVLTF; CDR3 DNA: TGTGCCAGCGGTCGTACTAGCGGTCTCTCTGGGGCCAACGTCCTGACTTTC
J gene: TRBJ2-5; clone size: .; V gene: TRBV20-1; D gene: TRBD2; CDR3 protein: CSAGGETQYF; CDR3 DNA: TGCAGTGCCGGGGGGGAGACCCAGTACTTC
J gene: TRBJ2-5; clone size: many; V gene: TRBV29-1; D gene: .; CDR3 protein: CSVEDTREQETQYF; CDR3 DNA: TGCAGCGTTGAAGATACAAGGGAACAAGAGACCCAGTACTTC
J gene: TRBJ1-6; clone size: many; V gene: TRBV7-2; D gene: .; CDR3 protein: CASSLGISPLHF; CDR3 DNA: TGTGCCAGCAGCTTAGGCATTTCACCCCTCCACTTT